What follows are 19 T cell receptor beta chains derived from one specimen sequenced in a study of CD8+ T cells in alopecia areata. Sequencing relied on a cDNA template that was reverse transcribed from extracted RNA. Some clones are missing from TCRdb's copy, which holds only in-frame ones; the method was immunoSEQ multiplex PCR. The table has roughly 210,000 clones, approximately 47% seen once. Regarding treatment: oral pan-JAK inhibitor, 5-10 mg twice daily. The specimen comprised CD4+ T cells sorted from blood, sampled at roughly week 38, from a patient treated with tofacitinib. The receptors stem from a human donor with alopecia areata.

The gene calls are TRBV5-1 and TRBJ2-1; 11 bases align to TRBD2. This CDR3 comprises 16 residues. V was pared by 0 bases and J by 1 base, with 0 bases of the junction left unmatched. The germline V gene has CDR1 SGHRS and CDR2 YFSETQ. The CDR3 sequence is CASSLGLAGSYNEQFF. In DNA, the CDR3 is TGCGCCAGCAGCTTGGGACTAGCGGGATCCTACAATGAGCAGTTCTTC. Variable domain in full (rest from reference TRBV5-1 and TRBJ2-1): KAGVTQTPRYLIKTRGQQVTLSCSPISGHRSVSWYQQTPGQGLQFLFEYFSETQRNKGNFPGRFSGRQFSNSRSEMNVSTLELGDSALYLCASSLGLAGSYNEQFFGPGTRLTVL.

This clone turned up a few times. This chain joins TRBV7-9 and TRBJ2-7; 10 bases map to TRBD1. Unmatched junction bases numbered 14, after V lost 5 bases and J lost 7 bases. This CDR3 contains 16 residues. Germline CDR1 SEHNR, CDR2 FQNEAQ (reference sequence). CDR3 region: CASSRGQGNSLREQYF. For the CDR3, the DNA is TGTGCCAGCAGCCGGGGACAGGGGAATTCTCTGCGGGAGCAGTACTTC.

The genes are TRBV7-9 and TRBJ2-7; no clear D. Trimming cost V 5 bases and J 5 bases, with 22 bases left between them. Germline V lookup: CDR1 SEHNR, CDR2 FQNEAQ (reference sequence). The CDR3 has 16 amino acids. CDR3 region: CASSAIGRSPAHEQYF. The CDR3 region has the DNA TGTGCCAGCAGCGCCATTGGGCGATCGCCGGCACACGAGCAGTACTTC.

This chain links TRBV29-1 with TRBJ2-1, with 7 bases fitting TRBD2. CDR3 length: 13 amino acids. V shed 4 bases, J shed 6 bases, and the junction held 6 bases outside the gene matches. CDR1 and CDR2 from the germline V gene are SQVTM and ANQGSEA. CDR3 sequence reads: CSVGAGRGNEQFF. The CDR3 bases are TGCAGCGTTGGTGCGGGGAGGGGCAATGAGCAGTTCTTC.

V is TRBV5-1 and J is TRBJ2-5, with 10 positions matching TRBD2. The CDR3 has 15 amino acids. Germline CDR1 and CDR2: SGHRS and YFSETQ. Trimming at V came to 0 bases and at J to 3 bases, leaving 2 bases not matched to a gene. The DNA for the CDR3 is TGCGCCAGCAGCTTGGTGCTAGCGGGAGAAGAGACCCAGTACTTC. It codes for CASSLVLAGEETQYF.

This clone has more than one count but fewer than ten. This chain connects TRBV29-1 to TRBJ2-4; weak D call: TRBD2 (6 bases). Deletions cut 0 bases from V and 0 bases from J, with 12 bases between. From germline, CDR1 is SQVTM and CDR2 ANQGSEA. The CDR3 spans 16 residues. CDR3: CSVEEGRGLAKNIQYF. DNA for the CDR3: TGCAGCGTTGAAGAGGGGCGGGGTCTAGCCAAAAACATTCAGTACTTC. Full variable domain (remainder filled in from reference TRBV29-1 and TRBJ2-4): SAVISQKPSRDICQRGTSLTIQCQVDSQVTMMFWYRQQPGQSLTLIATANQGSEATYESGFVIDKFPISRPNLTFSTLTVSNMSPEDSSIYLCSVEEGRGLAKNIQYFGAGTRLSVL.

J is TRBJ2-7 and V is TRBV7-3; perhaps D is TRBD1 or TRBD2 (5 bases each). Germline assignment: CDR1 SGHTA and CDR2 FQGTGA. Trimming stripped 3 bases from V and 3 bases from J, with 15 bases between. This CDR3 contains 15 residues. The CDR3 loop reads CASSFHGTNLYEQYF. The CDR3 region has the DNA TGTGCCAGCAGCTTCCACGGGACCAACCTCTACGAGCAGTACTTC.

This clone was seen repeatedly, ten times or more. This chain joins TRBV5-1 and TRBJ2-7; weak D call: TRBD1 (6 bases). Looked up from germline, CDR1 is SGHRS and CDR2 is YFSETQ. CDR3 length: 15 residues. V shed 0 bases and J shed 5 bases, with 15 bases lying between them. The DNA of the CDR3 is TGCGCCAGCAGCTTGGAGGGATTTTCAGGGGACGAGCAGTACTTC. It encodes CASSLEGFSGDEQYF.

The rearrangement uses TRBV7-9 and TRBJ2-3, with D perhaps TRBD2 (6 bases). The germline gives CDR1 SEHNR, CDR2 FQNEAQ (reference sequence). Trimming pared 0 bases from V and 4 bases from J, leaving 8 bases between. The CDR3 is made up of 14 amino acids. The CDR3 DNA reads as TGTGCCAGCAGCTTAGCTCGGGGGTCAGATACGCAGTATTTT. This encodes CASSLARGSDTQYF.

The V and J genes are TRBV27 and TRBJ1-1, with D perhaps matching TRBD1 (5 bases). This CDR3 has 16 residues. Germline V gene lookup returns CDR1 MNHEY and CDR2 SMNVEV (reference sequence). Deletions cut 8 bases from V and 0 bases from J, with 19 bases between. CDR3 nucleotide sequence: TGTGCCAGCGCCCTGGCGGGGGTGGGCATGAACACTGAAGCTTTCTTT. Its protein is CASALAGVGMNTEAFF.

This clone showed up just a few times. The chain couples TRBV11-2 to TRBJ2-7; a possible D gene is TRBD1 (7 bases). Trimming cost V 1 base and J 11 bases, with 15 bases left between them. The V gene's germline CDR1 is SGHAT and CDR2 FQNNGV. The CDR3 consists of 13 residues. The CDR3 protein is CASSLAADREEYF. The CDR3 bases are TGTGCCAGCAGCTTAGCCGCTGACAGGGAGGAGTACTTC.

The genes are TRBV30 and TRBJ1-5; 8 nucleotides line up with TRBD1. Germline values: CDR1 GTSNPN, CDR2 SVGIG (reference sequence). V shed 5 bases and J 5 bases; nucleotides not matched to a gene: 5. The CDR3 loop spans 13 amino acids. The CDR3 protein is CAWGDRIDQPQHF. DNA for the CDR3: TGTGCCTGGGGGGACAGGATCGATCAGCCCCAGCATTTT.

The chain recombines TRBV4-2 with TRBJ1-2; D not resolved. CDR1 is LGHNA, CDR2 YNFKEQ, per germline. This CDR3 spans 15 amino acids. V lost 0 bases to trimming and J lost 11 bases, with 19 bases between them. The CDR3 is CASSQDGQVHQGYTF. The DNA for the CDR3 is TGTGCCAGCAGCCAAGATGGTCAGGTCCACCAAGGGTACACCTTC.

The J gene is TRBJ2-1, the V gene TRBV29-1, with a tentative D call TRBD1 (6 bases). In germline, CDR1 is SQVTM, CDR2 ANQGSEA. Trimming cost V 2 bases and J 2 bases, with 10 bases left between them. The CDR3 spans 14 residues. The DNA for the CDR3 is TGCAGCGTTGAAATTACAGGGACCTACAATGAGCAGTTCTTC. This translates into CSVEITGTYNEQFF.

This clone appeared a few times. The rearrangement uses TRBV9 and TRBJ1-1, with D hard to call. This CDR3 is 16 amino acids long. CDR1 and CDR2 from the germline V gene are SGDLS and YYNGEE. Deletions cut 1 base from V and 1 base from J, with 14 bases between. CDR3 loop: CASSVTPDIANTEAFF. The CDR3 DNA is TGTGCCAGCAGCGTAACCCCCGACATCGCGAACACTGAAGCTTTCTTT.

The chain is built from TRBV7-6 and TRBJ1-4; a weak D match, TRBD1 (5 bases). Between the trimmed V and J ends, which lost 5 bases and 11 bases, there was a span of 15 bases. CDR3 length equals 13 residues. Per germline, CDR1 SGHVS and CDR2 FNYEAQ. The CDR3 coding sequence is TGTGCCAGCAGCGACAGACAGCCTGGGAAACTGTTTTTT. The encoded protein is CASSDRQPGKLFF.

This clone was picked up a small number of times. The chain couples TRBV5-1 to TRBJ2-2; perhaps TRBD2 as D (6 bases). The V gene lost 0 bases and the J gene lost 2 bases, with 11 bases spanning the gap. The CDR3 runs to 16 residues. Germline CDR1 reads SGHRS; CDR2 reads YFSETQ. The CDR3 DNA is TGCGCCAGCAGCTTGGAAGGTAGCGGTAACACCGGGGAGCTGTTTTTT. It specifies CASSLEGSGNTGELFF. Full variable domain (rest looked up from reference TRBV5-1 and TRBJ2-2): KAGVTQTPRYLIKTRGQQVTLSCSPISGHRSVSWYQQTPGQGLQFLFEYFSETQRNKGNFPGRFSGRQFSNSRSEMNVSTLELGDSALYLCASSLEGSGNTGELFFGEGSRLTVL.

This clone was observed a single time. The chain joins TRBV5-1 to TRBJ2-7; 7 bases are shared with TRBD2. This CDR3 contains 16 residues. Germline CDR1 and CDR2: SGHRS and YFSETQ. With 0 bases clipped from V and 2 bases from J, the junction kept 8 bases outside the gene matches. In DNA, the CDR3 is TGCGCCAGCAGCTTGGGTGGGGCTAGCGGTACCTACGAGCAGTACTTC. Translating gives CASSLGGASGTYEQYF.

In the case of this clone: The same CDR3 is also encoded by other DNA sequences in this sample. The chain is built from TRBV15 and TRBJ2-5; D possibly corresponds to TRBD2 (5 bases). This CDR3 region has 11 residues. Trimming removed 5 bases from V and 5 bases from J, with 6 bases in between. CDR1 LNHNV and CDR2 YYDKDF come from the germline V gene (reference sequence). The CDR3 region is CATSRGETQYF. The CDR3 coding sequence is TGTGCCACCAGCCGCGGGGAGACCCAGTACTTC.